Listed here is a single TCR beta chain. Its specificity is unknown. The germline CDR1 and CDR2 sequences are SGHTA and FQGNSA. Germline trimming cut 2 bases from V and 6 bases from J; bases unmatched to any gene: 4. The CDR3 consists of 14 residues. This sample is part of a study of the immune and genomic landscape of osteosarcoma. Findings and limits, study-wide: External normal skin and healthy peripheral blood data provided clonality references. Clonality was low: mean approximately 0.09, highest around 0.33, suggesting limited expansion.

Poor-prognosis osteosarcoma patients supplied post-treatment primary, local recurrence and metastasis tumor specimens. The protocol was immunoSEQ multiplex PCR, while the TCRdb copy is restricted to in-frame clones and leaves out a portion. The sample carries approximately 4,600 clones, 71% recorded once. Material: osteosarcoma tumor tissue from the femur. The receptor comes from a human donor with osteosarcoma. This rearrangement joins TRBV7-2 to TRBJ1-5; 7 nucleotides line up with TRBD1. CDR3 in DNA: TGTGCCAGCAGCTTAAGACAGGGTAGTCAGCCCCAGCATTTT. It encodes CASSLRQGSQPQHF.